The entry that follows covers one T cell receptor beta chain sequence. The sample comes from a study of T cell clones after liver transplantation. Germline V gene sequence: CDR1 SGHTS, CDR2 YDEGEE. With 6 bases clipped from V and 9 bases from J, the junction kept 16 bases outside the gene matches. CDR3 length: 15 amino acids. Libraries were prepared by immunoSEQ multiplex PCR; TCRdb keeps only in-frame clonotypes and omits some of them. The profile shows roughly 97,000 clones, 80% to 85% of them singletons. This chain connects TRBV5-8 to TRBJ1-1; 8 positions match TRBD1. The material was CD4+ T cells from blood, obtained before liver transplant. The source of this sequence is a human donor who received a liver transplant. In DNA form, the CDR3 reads TGTGCCAGCACCAAAGGGGCGCAGGGGGCCTCGCAAGCTTTCTTT. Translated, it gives CASTKGAQGASQAFF.